This passage covers 26 T cell receptor beta chains from one sample sequenced in a study of blood T cells in healthy people across ages. Sample-barcoded 5' priming and a J-beta primer mix drove a second PCR of about 6 to 12 cycles. TCRdb reanalysed the 5' RACE reads using MiXCR and keeps one entry per CDR3 protein. The table shows roughly 1.4 million distinct CDR3 sequences, with approximately 59% occurring only once. Sequenced material: blood. Every receptor here comes from a man between 18 and 35 years old in good health.

This sequence joins TRBV29-1 and TRBJ2-3; the D is unclear. Trimming stripped 3 bases from V and 6 bases from J, with 16 bases between. The CDR3 spans 14 residues. From germline, CDR1 is SQVTM and CDR2 ANQGSEA. Here the CDR3 reads CSVDGPLEVDTQYF. CDR3 bases: TGCAGCGTTGACGGCCCTCTAGAGGTCGATACGCAGTATTTT.

The gene calls are TRBV7-2 and TRBJ2-1; 9 bases match TRBD2. Germline V gene lookup returns CDR1 SGHTA and CDR2 FQGNSA. J lost 12 bases, V lost 5 bases, and 23 bases had no gene match. This CDR3 contains 18 residues. CDR3 amino acids: CASSPAGGASGASGVQFF. The CDR3 bases are TGTGCCAGCAGCCCAGCGGGCGGAGCTAGCGGGGCCTCTGGGGTGCAGTTCTTC.

This clonotype is a singleton in its sample. The V and J genes are TRBV6-2 or TRBV6-3 and TRBJ2-1, with 11 positions matching TRBD1. The length of the CDR3 is 15 residues. Trimming cost V 6 bases and J 7 bases; bases outside gene matches: 8. From germline, CDR1 is MNHEY and CDR2 SVGEGT. The CDR3 nucleotides read TGTGCCAGCAGACCCGGGACAGGGGGTTGGAATGAGCAGTTCTTC. Encoded protein: CASRPGTGGWNEQFF.

As to this clonotype: A much larger clone differs by one base, so this may be a read error. This sequence joins TRBV6-6 and TRBJ2-5; no clear D. Trimming removed 6 bases from V and 11 bases from J, with 13 bases in between. CDR3 length equals 11 residues. Per germline, CDR1 MNHNY and CDR2 SVGAGI (reference sequence). The DNA for the CDR3 is TGTGCCAGCAGAACCAACAATGAGCAGTACTTC. Encoded protein: CASRTNNEQYF.

The rearrangement uses TRBV7-9 and TRBJ2-1, with 9 bases lining up with TRBD2. Trimming removed 3 bases from V and 9 bases from J; junction bases left unmatched: 6. The germline V gene has CDR1 SEHNR and CDR2 FQNEAQ (reference sequence). The CDR3 length is 14 residues. CDR3 loop: CASSFTLAGSEQFF. In DNA form, the CDR3 reads TGTGCCAGCAGCTTTACTCTAGCGGGAAGTGAGCAGTTCTTC.

The J gene is TRBJ2-4, the V gene TRBV12-3 or TRBV12-4, with 8 bases matching TRBD1. This CDR3 has 17 residues. The junction had 16 bases not matched to a gene; V was cut back by 5 bases and J by 7 bases. CDR3 coding DNA: TGTGCCAGCAGTCCCGGGACAGGTGGATCTTCCCGGAACATTCAGTACTTC. It encodes CASSPGTGGSSRNIQYF.

The chain employs TRBV14 and TRBJ2-5, with 12 bases lining up with TRBD2. The CDR3 is made up of 17 amino acids. The ends lost 6 bases at V and 3 bases at J; junction bases unmatched: 11. Germline CDR1 and CDR2: SGHDN and FVKESK. DNA of the CDR3: TGTGCCAGCAGTCAAATGACTAGCGGGGGAGCAGAAGAGACCCAGTACTTC. It encodes CASSQMTSGGAEETQYF.

The rearrangement uses TRBV7-2 and TRBJ2-7; no reliable D call. The CDR3 covers 13 residues. V lost 3 bases to trimming and J lost 6 bases, with 12 bases between them. The germline CDR1 and CDR2 sequences are SGHTA and FQGNSA. The CDR3 sequence: CASSLRLSAEQYF. DNA of the CDR3: TGTGCCAGCAGCTTGCGCCTATCAGCCGAGCAGTACTTC.

This clonotype showed up just a few times. V is TRBV20-1 and J is TRBJ2-1; unclear D gene. Looked up from germline, CDR1 is DFQATT and CDR2 is SNEGSKA (reference sequence). The CDR3 runs to 13 residues. The V end lost 6 bases, the J end lost 2 bases, and 11 bases lay between the germline ends. CDR3 sequence (DNA): TGCAGTGCCCGAGCGACGACCTACAATGAGCAGTTCTTC. Translation gives CSARATTYNEQFF.

The chain joins TRBV2 to TRBJ2-4; TRBD1 matches at 7 bases. Germline CDR1 reads SNHLY; CDR2 reads FYNNEI. V was clipped by 4 bases and J by 5 bases; unmatched bases: 5. CDR3 length: 14 amino acids. CDR3 protein: CASSVLGTENIQYF. CDR3 nucleotides: TGTGCCAGCAGTGTTTTGGGGACAGAAAACATTCAGTACTTC.

The rearrangement joins TRBV6-1 to TRBJ2-1, with D unresolved. The CDR3 runs 16 residues. V was clipped by 5 bases and J by 4 bases, with 18 bases between them. CDR1 is MNHNS and CDR2 is SASEGT in the germline V gene. The CDR3 is CASSPMAITLYNEQFF. The DNA for the CDR3 is TGTGCCAGCAGTCCTATGGCTATCACCCTGTACAATGAGCAGTTCTTC.

V and J are TRBV12-3 or TRBV12-4 and TRBJ2-7, with D tentatively TRBD1 (7 bases). The V end was cut by 2 bases, the J end by 5 bases, with 16 bases between. The CDR3 sequence is 15 residues long. The CDR3 loop reads CASSLYIQGGNEQYF. Here the CDR3 DNA reads TGTGCCAGCAGTTTATATATCCAGGGGGGTAACGAGCAGTACTTC.

This chain connects TRBV6-4 to TRBJ2-7; 11 nucleotides match TRBD2. V dropped 6 bases and J dropped 3; count of bases not matched to a gene: 7. Germline V gives CDR1 MRHNA, CDR2 SNTAGT. The length of the CDR3 is 15 residues. The CDR3 DNA reads TGTGCCAGCAGCTCACTAGCGGGGGCCCTCTACGAGCAGTACTTC. This codes for CASSSLAGALYEQYF.

The chain couples TRBV12-3 or TRBV12-4 to TRBJ1-6, with a tentative D call TRBD1 (5 bases). Trimming took 6 bases from V and 7 from J, leaving 16 bases between them. The CDR3 extends over 15 amino acids. The CDR3 region is CASRNQDTKNSPLHF. CDR3 nucleotides: TGTGCCAGCAGAAACCAGGACACGAAAAATTCACCCCTCCACTTT.

The V gene is TRBV7-8, the J gene TRBJ1-2; D uncertain. Deletions cut 5 bases from V and 6 bases from J, with 10 bases between. In germline, CDR1 is SGHVS, CDR2 FQNEAQ. The CDR3 is 12 amino acids. CDR3 sequence reads: CASSNRQDGYTF. CDR3 in DNA: TGTGCCAGCAGCAACCGGCAGGATGGCTACACCTTC.

V is TRBV27 and J is TRBJ1-6; tentative D call: TRBD1 (6 bases). Germline assignment: CDR1 MNHEY and CDR2 SMNVEV (reference sequence). The V gene lost 6 bases and the J gene lost 10 bases, with 16 bases spanning the gap. This CDR3 comprises 14 residues. This CDR3 reads CASSPWTATSPLHF. The CDR3 DNA is TGTGCCAGCAGCCCCTGGACAGCCACCTCACCCCTCCACTTT.

This rearrangement joins TRBV20-1 to TRBJ2-3; tentatively, D is TRBD2 (5 bases). V was trimmed by 7 bases and J by 0 bases, leaving 11 bases between them. In germline, CDR1 is DFQATT, CDR2 SNEGSKA (reference sequence). The CDR3 contains 13 residues. As DNA, the CDR3 is TGCAGTGGACTACCTACTAGCACAGATACGCAGTATTTT. It codes for CSGLPTSTDTQYF.

The V gene is TRBV6-4, the J gene TRBJ2-3; D is uncertain. Between the trimmed V and J ends, which lost 4 bases and 0 bases, there was a span of 8 bases. Germline CDR1 is MRHNA and CDR2 is SNTAGT. The CDR3 contains 14 residues. CDR3 amino acids: CASSADGSTDTQYF. CDR3 nucleotide sequence: TGTGCCAGCAGTGCGGACGGTAGCACAGATACGCAGTATTTT.

Only one count was recorded for this clonotype. V gene TRBV14 combines with J gene TRBJ2-7, with 8 bases identical to TRBD1. Per germline, CDR1 SGHDN and CDR2 FVKESK. The CDR3 has 14 amino acids. J gave up 6 bases and V 2 bases, and 6 bases lay outside the gene matches. The CDR3 DNA reads as TGTGCCAGCAGCCAAAGACAGGGGAGTTGCGAGCAGTACTTC. This translates into CASSQRQGSCEQYF.

This clonotype was seen only a few times. The rearrangement joins TRBV7-8 to TRBJ2-3; D is ambiguous. CDR1 SGHVS and CDR2 FQNEAQ come from the germline V gene. Trimming pared 5 bases from V and 0 bases from J, leaving 15 bases between. The CDR3 consists of 16 residues. The CDR3 here is CASSLRRSYSTDTQYF. CDR3 DNA: TGTGCCAGCAGCCTTCGACGGAGTTACAGCACAGATACGCAGTATTTT.

V gene TRBV5-1 combines with J gene TRBJ2-3, with 11 positions matching TRBD2. The V gene's germline CDR1 is SGHRS and CDR2 YFSETQ. The CDR3 length is 18 residues. J gave up 6 bases and V 3 bases, and 15 bases lay outside the gene matches. DNA for the CDR3: TGCGCCAGCAGCTCCCTTAGCGGGGGGGCGCGTGCCGGGGATACGCAGTATTTT. This gives the protein CASSSLSGGARAGDTQYF.

The V and J genes are TRBV2 and TRBJ1-2; 7 positions agree with TRBD1. Germline V gives CDR1 SNHLY, CDR2 FYNNEI. V lost 8 bases and J lost 4; bases outside the gene matches: 7. This CDR3 has 13 amino acids. The CDR3 loop reads CASLRQGPYGYTF. Here the CDR3 DNA reads TGTGCCAGCCTCAGACAGGGTCCCTATGGCTACACCTTC.

This clonotype was detected a few times. The chain is built from TRBV27 and TRBJ2-7; D possibly corresponds to TRBD1 (5 bases). The CDR3 is 14 amino acids. The ends were cut back, 3 bases at V and 0 bases at J, with 9 bases in the middle. The germline V gene encodes CDR1 MNHEY and CDR2 SMNVEV (reference sequence). CDR3 protein: CASSFGRASYEQYF. The CDR3 DNA sequence: TGTGCCAGCAGTTTCGGCAGGGCCTCCTACGAGCAGTACTTC.

This clonotype has just a few counts. This chain uses TRBV6-5 with TRBJ2-1; 8 bases are shared with TRBD2. After removal of 9 bases from V and 5 bases from J, the junction contained 9 bases not matched to a gene. Germline loops: CDR1 MNHEY, CDR2 SVGAGI. This CDR3 has 14 residues. The chain's CDR3 is CARTTSAYHNEQFF. The CDR3 nucleotides are TGTGCCAGGACGACTAGCGCCTACCACAATGAGCAGTTCTTC.

In this sample, this clonotype turned up a few times. This chain uses TRBV27 with TRBJ2-3, with D possibly matching TRBD1 (5 bases). Trimming took 0 bases from V and 4 from J, leaving 14 bases between them. Germline assignment: CDR1 MNHEY and CDR2 SMNVEV (reference sequence). CDR3 length: 16 residues. The CDR3 reads CASSLSVGPLPDTQYF. As DNA, the CDR3 is TGTGCCAGCAGTTTATCGGTGGGGCCCCTTCCAGATACGCAGTATTTT.

This chain joins TRBV7-8 and TRBJ1-1; D is perhaps TRBD1 (6 bases). Trimming stripped 2 bases from V and 5 bases from J, with 24 bases between. The CDR3 is made up of 18 amino acids. CDR1 is SGHVS, CDR2 FQNEAQ, per germline. The CDR3 reads CASSLSLQPQGRGTEAFF. The CDR3 coding sequence is TGTGCCAGCAGCTTATCCCTCCAACCTCAGGGGCGGGGGACTGAAGCTTTCTTT.